These 32 T cell receptor beta chains originate from one sample sequenced in a study of OX40 agonist ivuxolimab in advanced cancers. The table came from immunoSEQ multiplex PCR; TCRdb's copy has only in-frame clones and leaves some out. The sample lists about 82,000 clones, 70% to 90% seen once, with less than 2% in the top ten. The sample consisted of CD4+ or CD8+ T cells sorted from blood, taken in a trial of the OX40 agonist ivuxolimab. These receptors came from an adult with an advanced solid tumor such as melanoma, head and neck, liver or kidney cancer.

The chain is built from TRBV6-5 and TRBJ2-7; D possibly corresponds to TRBD1 (7 bases). The V gene's germline CDR1 is MNHEY and CDR2 SVGAGI. The V end was cut by 7 bases, the J end by 2 bases, with 15 bases between. The CDR3 loop spans 14 amino acids. DNA of the CDR3: TGTGCCAGCACCGGCCCCAGGGGGGCCTACGAGCAGTACTTC. Protein: CASTGPRGAYEQYF.

This clone was seen a few times. The chain joins TRBV28 to TRBJ1-5; D might be TRBD1 (5 bases). Trimming shortened V by 5 bases and J by 5 bases, and 10 bases separated the two germline ends. Germline loops: CDR1 MDHEN, CDR2 SYDVKM. The CDR3 loop spans 13 amino acids. The chain's CDR3 is CASSGQGHQPQHF. The CDR3 DNA sequence: TGTGCCAGCAGTGGGCAGGGACATCAGCCCCAGCATTTT. The full variable domain, completed using reference TRBV28 and TRBJ1-5, is DVKVTQSSRYLVKRTGEKVFLECVQDMDHENMFWYRQDPGLGLRLIYFSYDVKMKEKGDIPEGYSVSREKKERFSLILESASTNQTSMYLCASSGQGHQPQHFGDGTRLSIL.

This chain uses TRBV7-6 with TRBJ2-7; tentatively, D is TRBD1 or TRBD2 (6 bases each). This CDR3 is built from 16 residues. V gave up 2 bases and J gave up 2 bases, with 16 bases separating them. The germline V gene encodes CDR1 SGHVS and CDR2 FNYEAQ. The CDR3 DNA reads as TGTGCCAGCAGCTTACTACCGGGGGCTGCCACCTACGAGCAGTACTTC. As protein: CASSLLPGAATYEQYF.

The V and J genes are TRBV6-5 and TRBJ2-7; 12 nucleotides agree with TRBD2. Unmatched junction bases numbered 7, after V lost 6 bases and J lost 7 bases. This CDR3 spans 14 amino acids. Germline V gene lookup returns CDR1 MNHEY and CDR2 SVGAGI. CDR3 in amino acids: CASRPGLAGQEQYF. The DNA of the CDR3 is TGTGCCAGCAGGCCGGGACTAGCGGGCCAGGAGCAGTACTTC.

A single count supports this clone. The chain employs TRBV7-9 and TRBJ2-3; no definite D call. The CDR3 covers 11 residues. V lost 1 base and J 5 bases, leaving 1 base between the germline ends. Germline-derived CDR1 and CDR2 are SEHNR and FQNEAQ (reference sequence). As DNA, the CDR3 is TGTGCCAGCAGCTTAGAAGATACGCAGTATTTT. This sequence encodes CASSLEDTQYF.

This clone has only one observation. The CDR3 bases are TGTGCCAGCAGCCAAGGGTCGGGACTAGCGGGAGGGCCGGGAGATACGCAGTATTTT. Translation gives CASSQGSGLAGGPGDTQYF. This chain joins TRBV4-2 and TRBJ2-3; 16 positions match TRBD2. The germline CDR1 and CDR2 sequences are LGHNA and YNFKEQ. J gave up 5 bases and V 1 base, and 9 bases lay outside the gene matches. The CDR3 is 19 residues long.

The CDR3 region has the DNA TGTGCCAGCAGCCCGGGACTAGCGGGCCGAACCTACGAGCAGTACTTC. Translating it yields CASSPGLAGRTYEQYF. The rearrangement links TRBV11-2 to TRBJ2-7; TRBD2 matches 12 bases. Looked up from germline, CDR1 is SGHAT and CDR2 is FQNNGV. V shed 5 bases, J shed 2 bases, and the junction held 7 bases outside the gene matches. CDR3 length: 16 residues. Supplemented by reference TRBV11-2 and TRBJ2-7, the full variable domain reads EAGVAQSPRYKIIEKRQSVAFWCNPISGHATLYWYQQILGQGPKLLIQFQNNGVVDDSQLPKDRFSAERLKGVDSTLKIQPAKLEDSAVYLCASSPGLAGRTYEQYFGPGTRLTVT.

This chain connects TRBV4-1 to TRBJ2-7; D is perhaps TRBD2 (6 bases). Germline V gives CDR1 MGHRA, CDR2 YSYEKL. V lost 0 bases to trimming and J lost 1 base, with 13 bases between them. The CDR3 contains 16 residues. The CDR3 loop is CASSQDLSGLSYEQYF. Here the CDR3 DNA reads TGCGCCAGCAGCCAAGATCTTAGCGGTCTTTCCTACGAGCAGTACTTC.

V usage is TRBV30 and J usage is TRBJ1-1; D perhaps matches TRBD1 (6 bases). The germline V gene encodes CDR1 GTSNPN and CDR2 SVGIG (reference sequence). V lost 4 bases and J lost 4, with 16 bases in between. The CDR3 has 14 residues. CDR3: CAWNVGGGFTEAFF. CDR3 in DNA: TGTGCCTGGAACGTCGGAGGGGGTTTCACTGAAGCTTTCTTT. Drawing the rest from reference TRBV30 and TRBJ1-1, the complete variable domain is SQTIHQWPATLVQPVGSPLSLECTVEGTSNPNLYWYRQAAGRGLQLLFYSVGIGQISSEVPQNLSASRPQDRQFILSSKKLLLSDSGFYLCAWNVGGGFTEAFFGQGTRLTVV.

This clone was counted a few times. V usage is TRBV14 and J usage is TRBJ1-1, with D perhaps matching TRBD1 (6 bases). Germline CDR1 SGHDN, CDR2 FVKESK. This CDR3 region has 12 residues. V lost 3 bases and J 7 bases, leaving 9 bases between the germline ends. CDR3 sequence reads: CASSHGTLEAFF. CDR3 coding DNA: TGTGCCAGCAGCCATGGGACACTTGAAGCTTTCTTT.

The V gene is TRBV19, the J gene TRBJ1-1; D is perhaps TRBD1 (6 bases). The CDR3 has 12 amino acids. Trimming removed 9 bases at V and 0 bases at J, with 8 bases between. Germline CDR1 reads LNHDA; CDR2 reads SQIVND (reference sequence). The CDR3 spells CASGTMNTEAFF. The CDR3 DNA is TGTGCCAGCGGGACAATGAACACTGAAGCTTTCTTT.

This rearrangement joins TRBV4-2 to TRBJ2-2, with 10 bases lining up with TRBD2. Germline trimming cut 0 bases from V and 6 bases from J; bases unmatched to any gene: 10. Per germline, CDR1 LGHNA and CDR2 YNFKEQ. The CDR3 totals 18 residues. For the CDR3, the DNA is TGTGCCAGCAGCCAAGATTTGTTACGGACTAGCGGCCCCGGGGAGCTGTTTTTT. Its translation is CASSQDLLRTSGPGELFF.

V usage is TRBV5-1 and J usage is TRBJ1-4; 7 bases align to TRBD1. From germline, CDR1 is SGHRS and CDR2 YFSETQ. V trimming: 1 base; J trimming: 2 bases; junction bases outside the gene matches: 5. This CDR3 comprises 16 residues. This CDR3 reads CASSLTGETTNEKLFF. The DNA for the CDR3 is TGCGCCAGCAGCTTGACAGGGGAGACGACTAATGAAAAACTGTTTTTT. The whole variable domain, filled in from reference TRBV5-1 and TRBJ1-4, reads KAGVTQTPRYLIKTRGQQVTLSCSPISGHRSVSWYQQTPGQGLQFLFEYFSETQRNKGNFPGRFSGRQFSNSRSEMNVSTLELGDSALYLCASSLTGETTNEKLFFGSGTQLSVL.

The V call is TRBV19, the J call TRBJ2-1; maybe TRBD1 (6 bases). The CDR3 sequence is 16 residues long. V was trimmed by 7 bases and J by 4 bases, leaving 20 bases between them. The germline gives CDR1 LNHDA, CDR2 SQIVND (reference sequence). CDR3 sequence reads: CASKGTQGPLYNEQFF. The DNA of the CDR3 is TGTGCCAGTAAGGGGACACAGGGCCCACTTTACAATGAGCAGTTCTTC.

V gene TRBV5-6 combines with J gene TRBJ2-2; D is unresolved. V lost 9 bases and J 5 bases, leaving 14 bases between the germline ends. Germline-derived CDR1 and CDR2 are SGHDT and YYEEEE. The CDR3 has 13 residues. The CDR3 nucleotides are TGTGCCACCGAACAGTTGTGGACCGGGGAGCTGTTTTTT. Residues: CATEQLWTGELFF. Complete variable domain (other parts from reference TRBV5-6 and TRBJ2-2): DAGVTQSPTHLIKTRGQQVTLRCSPKSGHDTVSWYQQALGQGPQFIFQYYEEEERQRGNFPDRFSGHQFPNYSSELNVNALLLGDSALYLCATEQLWTGELFFGEGSRLTVL.

V usage is TRBV7-2 and J usage is TRBJ2-4; TRBD1 aligns across 8 bases. The trim removed 2 bases at V and 2 bases at J, leaving 14 bases unmatched. The germline gives CDR1 SGHTA, CDR2 FQGNSA. The CDR3 has 19 amino acids. The CDR3 is CASSLYQVGTGGTKNIQYF. CDR3 bases: TGTGCCAGCAGCTTATATCAAGTGGGTACAGGGGGTACCAAAAACATTCAGTACTTC.

The chain's CDR3 is CASSWTSASYEQYF. CDR3 DNA: TGTGCCAGCTCATGGACTAGCGCCTCCTACGAGCAGTACTTC. The chain combines TRBV18 with TRBJ2-7; the match to TRBD2 covers 9 bases. Germline loops: CDR1 KGHSH, CDR2 LQKENI. The CDR3 totals 14 residues. The ends lost 5 bases at V and 0 bases at J; junction bases unmatched: 2.

The gene calls are TRBV10-2 and TRBJ2-2, with D unresolved. The CDR3 consists of 14 residues. V dropped 3 bases and J dropped 5 bases, with 10 bases sitting between them. The germline V gene has CDR1 WSHSY and CDR2 SAAADI. In DNA, the CDR3 is TGCGCCAGCAGTGAAACGGTCCGTACCGGGGAGCTGTTTTTT. Translated: CASSETVRTGELFF.

The V call is TRBV29-1, the J call TRBJ2-3; D is perhaps TRBD2 (6 bases). CDR3 length: 14 amino acids. The V gene's germline CDR1 is SQVTM and CDR2 ANQGSEA. V was clipped by 7 bases and J by 1 base, with 15 bases between them. CDR3 sequence: CSDTGTGGTDTQYF. The CDR3 coding sequence is TGCAGCGACACGGGGACTGGAGGCACAGATACGCAGTATTTT.

The sample holds one count of this clone. The chain is built from TRBV5-1 and TRBJ2-3; possibly TRBD1 or TRBD2 for D (5 bases each). The CDR3 totals 18 residues. Deletions cut 4 bases from V and 4 bases from J, with 25 bases between. Germline CDR1 reads SGHRS; CDR2 reads YFSETQ. The CDR3 sequence is CASSPNPAGTWVADTQYF. In DNA, the CDR3 is TGCGCCAGCAGCCCTAACCCCGCAGGGACCTGGGTGGCAGATACGCAGTATTTT. Complete variable domain (other parts from reference TRBV5-1 and TRBJ2-3): KAGVTQTPRYLIKTRGQQVTLSCSPISGHRSVSWYQQTPGQGLQFLFEYFSETQRNKGNFPGRFSGRQFSNSRSEMNVSTLELGDSALYLCASSPNPAGTWVADTQYFGPGTRLTVL.

The chain joins TRBV28 to TRBJ2-1; D remains unclear. Trimming shortened V by 3 bases and J by 6 bases, and 3 bases separated the two germline ends. Germline CDR1 reads MDHEN; CDR2 reads SYDVKM. The CDR3 extends over 11 amino acids. Here the CDR3 DNA reads TGTGCCAGCAGTTTCCGCAATGAGCAGTTCTTC. Translated: CASSFRNEQFF. Complete variable domain (other parts from reference TRBV28 and TRBJ2-1): DVKVTQSSRYLVKRTGEKVFLECVQDMDHENMFWYRQDPGLGLRLIYFSYDVKMKEKGDIPEGYSVSREKKERFSLILESASTNQTSMYLCASSFRNEQFFGPGTRLTVL.

This clone was picked up a small number of times. The chain recombines TRBV11-3 with TRBJ2-1; D gene unclear. This CDR3 has 13 amino acids. V lost 6 bases and J 8 bases, leaving 14 bases between the germline ends. Germline-derived CDR1 and CDR2 are SGHNT and YENEEA. The CDR3 here is CASSRGVGYEQFF. The CDR3 DNA reads TGTGCCAGCAGTCGAGGAGTAGGGTATGAGCAGTTCTTC.

V gene TRBV10-2 combines with J gene TRBJ1-2; TRBD1 is a possible D gene (5 bases). This CDR3 spans 13 amino acids. V lost 4 bases and J lost 8, with 14 bases in between. The germline V gene encodes CDR1 WSHSY and CDR2 SAAADI. CDR3 in amino acids: CASSARQGGGYTF. The CDR3 nucleotides are TGCGCCAGCAGTGCGAGGCAGGGCGGGGGCTACACCTTC.

The chain is built from TRBV6-1 and TRBJ2-2; unclear D gene. Trimming stripped 6 bases from V and 3 bases from J, with 11 bases between. This CDR3 contains 14 residues. Germline V gives CDR1 MNHNS, CDR2 SASEGT. CDR3 sequence: CASSPRQDTGELFF. CDR3 DNA: TGTGCCAGCAGCCCCCGGCAGGACACCGGGGAGCTGTTTTTT.

This clone was found once. The J gene is TRBJ2-1, the V gene TRBV7-2; D might be TRBD1 (6 bases). The CDR3 covers 17 residues. Germline CDR1 SGHTA, CDR2 FQGNSA. The ends were cut back, 4 bases at V and 7 bases at J, with 23 bases in the middle. CDR3 DNA: TGTGCCAGCAGCTATTCCGGGACACCCGTTGGTGTGAATGAGCAGTTCTTC. Its protein product is CASSYSGTPVGVNEQFF.

The J gene is TRBJ2-7, the V gene TRBV18, with D possibly TRBD2 on 6 matching bases. The CDR3 extends over 16 amino acids. Germline values: CDR1 KGHSH, CDR2 LQKENI. With 3 bases removed from V and 2 bases from J, the gap between germline ends came to 17 bases. For the CDR3, the DNA is TGTGCCAGCTCACCGCATGAAGCGGGTAAAACCTACGAGCAGTACTTC. Protein product: CASSPHEAGKTYEQYF. Supplemented by reference TRBV18 and TRBJ2-7, the full variable domain reads NAGVMQNPRHLVRRRGQEARLRCSPMKGHSHVYWYRQLPEEGLKFMVYLQKENIIDESGMPKERFSAEFPKEGPSILRIQQVVRGDSAAYFCASSPHEAGKTYEQYFGPGTRLTVT.

This clone came up a few times. The chain employs TRBV11-1 and TRBJ1-1; D not certain. The ends were cut back, 6 bases at V and 2 bases at J, with 7 bases in the middle. Germline values: CDR1 SGHAT, CDR2 FQDESV (reference sequence). This CDR3 region has 12 residues. CDR3 DNA sequence: TGTGCCAGCAGATCCAGAAACACTGAAGCTTTCTTT. This gives the protein CASRSRNTEAFF. The full variable domain, completed using reference TRBV11-1 and TRBJ1-1, is EAEVAQSPRYKITEKSQAVAFWCDPISGHATLYWYRQILGQGPELLVQFQDESVVDDSQLPKDRFSAERLKGVDSTLKIQPAELGDSAMYLCASRSRNTEAFFGQGTRLTVV.

V and J are TRBV27 and TRBJ1-2; weak D call: TRBD1 (5 bases). CDR3 length equals 12 residues. Germline CDR1 MNHEY, CDR2 SMNVEV (reference sequence). Trimming removed 7 bases at V and 9 bases at J, with 15 bases between. Here the CDR3 reads CASTRDRTSYTF. The CDR3 DNA follows: TGTGCCAGCACCCGGGACCGCACTAGCTACACCTTC.

The gene calls are TRBV6-6 and TRBJ2-3; 8 bases line up with TRBD1. Germline trimming cut 7 bases from V and 4 bases from J; bases unmatched to any gene: 4. The CDR3 consists of 13 residues. Germline CDR1 and CDR2: MNHNY and SVGAGI (reference sequence). CDR3 region: CASTRDRSDTQYF. CDR3 coding DNA: TGTGCCAGCACACGGGACAGGTCAGATACGCAGTATTTT.

The gene calls are TRBV10-3 and TRBJ1-2; D unresolved. The CDR3 runs to 13 residues. V was clipped by 7 bases and J by 3 bases, with 12 bases between them. Germline V gives CDR1 ENHRY, CDR2 SYGVKD. The CDR3 sequence is CAIKYGFDYGYTF. The CDR3 coding sequence is TGTGCCATCAAGTACGGGTTCGACTATGGCTACACCTTC.

The rearrangement joins TRBV5-1 to TRBJ2-1, with D possibly TRBD2 on 6 matching bases. The CDR3 consists of 15 residues. The germline gives CDR1 SGHRS, CDR2 YFSETQ. V lost 4 bases, J lost 1 base, and 12 bases lay in between. CDR3 residues: CASSGIGSSYNEQFF. CDR3 DNA: TGCGCCAGCAGCGGTATCGGGAGTTCCTACAATGAGCAGTTCTTC.

The rearrangement joins TRBV2 to TRBJ2-7, with D tentatively TRBD2 (5 bases). This CDR3 has 13 amino acids. With 3 bases removed from V and 7 bases from J, the gap between germline ends came to 13 bases. In germline, CDR1 is SNHLY, CDR2 FYNNEI. CDR3 nucleotide sequence: TGTGCCAGCAGTGACTCCCCCGGAGGAGAGCAGTACTTC. This gives the protein CASSDSPGGEQYF.